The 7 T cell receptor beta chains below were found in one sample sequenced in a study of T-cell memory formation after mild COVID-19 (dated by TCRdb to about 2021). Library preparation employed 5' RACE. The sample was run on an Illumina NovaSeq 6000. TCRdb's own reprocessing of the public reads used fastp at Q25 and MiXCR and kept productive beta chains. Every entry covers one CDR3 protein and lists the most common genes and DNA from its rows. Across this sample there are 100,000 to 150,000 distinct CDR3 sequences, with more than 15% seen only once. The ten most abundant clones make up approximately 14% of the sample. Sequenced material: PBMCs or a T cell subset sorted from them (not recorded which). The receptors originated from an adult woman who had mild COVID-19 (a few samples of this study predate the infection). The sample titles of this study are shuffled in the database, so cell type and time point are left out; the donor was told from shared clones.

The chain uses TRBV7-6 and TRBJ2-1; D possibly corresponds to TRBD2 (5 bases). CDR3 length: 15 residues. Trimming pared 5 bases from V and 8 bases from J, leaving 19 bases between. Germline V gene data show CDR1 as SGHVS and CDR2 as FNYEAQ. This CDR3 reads CASSQAEPTWYEQFF. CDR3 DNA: TGTGCCAGCAGCCAAGCGGAACCGACCTGGTATGAGCAGTTCTTC.

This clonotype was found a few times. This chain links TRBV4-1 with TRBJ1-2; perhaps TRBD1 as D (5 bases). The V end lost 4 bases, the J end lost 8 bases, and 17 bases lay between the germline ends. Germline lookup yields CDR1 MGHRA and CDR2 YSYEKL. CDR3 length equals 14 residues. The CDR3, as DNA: TGCGCCAGCAGCCCCTCCACTGGGGCAGCCGGCTACACCTTC. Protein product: CASSPSTGAAGYTF.

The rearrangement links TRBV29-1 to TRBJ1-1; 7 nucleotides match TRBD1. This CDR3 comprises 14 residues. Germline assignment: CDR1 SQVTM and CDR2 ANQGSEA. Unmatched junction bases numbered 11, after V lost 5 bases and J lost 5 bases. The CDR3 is CSVKQGGSFTEAFF. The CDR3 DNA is TGCAGCGTTAAGCAAGGGGGCTCGTTTACTGAAGCTTTCTTT.

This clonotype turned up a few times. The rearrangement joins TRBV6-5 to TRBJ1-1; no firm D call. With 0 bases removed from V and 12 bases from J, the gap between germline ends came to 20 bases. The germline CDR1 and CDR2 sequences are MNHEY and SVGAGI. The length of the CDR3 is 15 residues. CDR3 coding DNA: TGTGCCAGCAGTTACTCGAGATCTGGTATTGGGAGGACTTTCTTT. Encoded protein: CASSYSRSGIGRTFF.

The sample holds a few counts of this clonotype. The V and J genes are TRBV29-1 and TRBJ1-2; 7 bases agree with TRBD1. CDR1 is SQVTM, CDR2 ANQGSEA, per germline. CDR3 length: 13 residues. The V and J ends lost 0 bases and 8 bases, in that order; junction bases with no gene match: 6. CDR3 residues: CSVEDPGGKGYTF. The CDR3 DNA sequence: TGCAGCGTTGAAGATCCAGGGGGTAAAGGCTACACCTTC.

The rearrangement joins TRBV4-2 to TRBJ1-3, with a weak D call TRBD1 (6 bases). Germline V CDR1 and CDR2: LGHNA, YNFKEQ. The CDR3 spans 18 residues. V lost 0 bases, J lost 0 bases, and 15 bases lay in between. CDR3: CASSQERGGRSSGNTIYF. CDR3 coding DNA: TGTGCCAGCAGCCAAGAGAGGGGGGGAAGGAGCTCTGGAAACACCATATATTTT.

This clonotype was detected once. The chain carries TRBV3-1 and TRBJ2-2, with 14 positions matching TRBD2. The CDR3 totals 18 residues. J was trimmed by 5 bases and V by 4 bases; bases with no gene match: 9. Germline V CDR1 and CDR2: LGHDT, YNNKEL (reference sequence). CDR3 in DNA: TGTGCCAGCAGCCCACAGACTAGCGGGGGGGCCGGGACCGGGGAGCTGTTTTTT. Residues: CASSPQTSGGAGTGELFF. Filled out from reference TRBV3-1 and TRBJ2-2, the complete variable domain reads DTAVSQTPKYLVTQMGNDKSIKCEQNLGHDTMYWYKQDSKKFLKIMFSYNNKELIINETVPNRFSPKSPDKAHLNLHINSLELGDSAVYFCASSPQTSGGAGTGELFFGEGSRLTVL.